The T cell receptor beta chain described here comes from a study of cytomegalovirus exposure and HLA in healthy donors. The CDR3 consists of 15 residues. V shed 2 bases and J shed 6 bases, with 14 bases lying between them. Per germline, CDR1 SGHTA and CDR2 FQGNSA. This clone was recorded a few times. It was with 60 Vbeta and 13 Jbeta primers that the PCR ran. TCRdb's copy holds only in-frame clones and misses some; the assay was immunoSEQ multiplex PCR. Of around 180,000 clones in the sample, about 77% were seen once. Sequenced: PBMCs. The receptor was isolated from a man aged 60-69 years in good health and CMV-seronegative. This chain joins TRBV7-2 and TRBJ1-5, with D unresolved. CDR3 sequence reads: CASSLLSAPGQPQHF. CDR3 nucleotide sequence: TGTGCCAGCAGCTTATTATCTGCACCCGGTCAGCCCCAGCATTTT.